The entry below describes one TCR beta chain. This clonotype came up once. Its specific antigen is unknown. Base qualities are missing; no much larger clone stands one base away. Weak support is all one read offers. RNA was extracted using the RNeasy kit, and about 0.45 to 1 ug of the RNA was reverse transcribed with random hexamers. The immunoSEQ multiplex PCR assay, which covers 54 Vbeta and 13 Jbeta segments, was used to amplify TCR beta CDR3 regions. PCR amplification bias was corrected using a synthetic template baseline for primer optimization and computational correction. The study's own analysis went as follows. Only productive sequences were kept, with reads annotated to V, D and J genes according to IMGT and analyzed in immunoSEQ Analyzer. To calculate clonality, Shannon entropy was normalized by log2 of the number of productive unique sequences and then subtracted from one. For each patient and control, public and private clones were evaluated among the 100 most prevalent clones. Susac-specific clones were defined as absent from healthy and MS cohorts, 850 to 1,300 published viral clones and other ImmuneACCESS disease sequences. TCRdb's own reprocessing of the public reads used fastp at Q25 and MiXCR and kept productive beta chains. Rows are combined by CDR3 protein, so each entry shows the most common genes and DNA. Clone size and V and J calls follow TCRdb, not the original study. Here the sample has 120,000 to 150,000 distinct CDR3 sequences; approximately 94% occur a single time. The ten largest account for under 0.095% of the sample.

These data originate in a study of CD8 T cells in Susac syndrome (dated by TCRdb to between 2018 and 2021). Regarding the study in general: Repertoire sequencing was used to test whether CD8+ T cell activation and differentiation in Susac syndrome was antigen driven. Study-wide findings and limitations: The study acknowledged that relatively few individuals were included in the TCR sequencing and HLA analysis.

According to the germline V gene (reference sequence), CDR1 reads LGHDT and CDR2 reads YNNKEL. Spanning cysteine to phenylalanine, the CDR3 consists of 18 amino acids. Of the read, only the CDR3 DNA is kept; its 54 bases are in frame from base 1. Trimming removed 3 bases from V and 5 bases from J; the gene matches leave 16 bases unexplained. Peripheral blood CD8+ and CD4+ T cells from healthy donors, Susac syndrome patients and multiple sclerosis patients were profiled using high-throughput TCR beta sequencing. Healthy donors were age- and sex-matched controls. CD8+ TEMRA cells were enriched by FACS, while bulk CD8+ and CD4+ T cells were purified by magnetic negative isolation. Blood was collected in EDTA tubes and processed within 24 hours, with PBMCs isolated through density gradient centrifugation. PBMCs intended for TCR sequencing were cryopreserved in liquid nitrogen and were subsequently thawed in a 37 degrees C water bath. Purity of sorted or isolated CD4+, CD8+ and CD8+ TEMRA cells was at least 90%.

Sequenced sample: CD4+ T cells from PBMCs. This clonotype originated in a human donor in good health. The chain uses TRBV3-1 and TRBJ2-5, and TRBD2 aligns with 9 junction nucleotides. The DNA sequence is as follows: TGTGCCAGCAGCCACACAGGTCAGGGAGCGGGAGGCAAGGAGACCCAGTACTTC. It specifies CASSHTGQGAGGKETQYF.